This T cell receptor (beta chain) was captured in a study of blood T cell repertoires in COVID-19. Trimming took off 0 bases at V and 7 bases at J, with 7 bases between the two ends. The germline V gene encodes CDR1 SGHTS and CDR2 YDEGEE. The CDR3 has 12 amino acids. Sequencing was performed with immunoSEQ multiplex PCR; in TCRdb, only in-frame clones are kept and a portion is missing. The data contain fewer than 200,000 clones, roughly 89% of them singletons. The receptor's source is a woman aged 18-29 years who had recovered from COVID-19. This chain joins TRBV5-8 and TRBJ1-2; D is unclear. Source material: peripheral blood. The CDR3 loop reads CASSLADFGYTF. The CDR3 nucleotides are TGTGCCAGCAGCTTGGCCGACTTTGGCTACACCTTC.